This TCR beta chain was sequenced during a study of blood T cell repertoires in COVID-19. Study-wide background: Sites across the United States, Italy and Spain contributed samples from acute and convalescent COVID-19. PBMCs, B-cell-depleted T cells, or T cells provided the cDNA or gDNA that made up the material.

The CDR3 sequence is 15 residues long. J was trimmed by 1 base and V by 6 bases; bases with no gene match: 5. Germline V gene data show CDR1 as SGHTA and CDR2 as FQGNSA. In the authors' methods: It was from reference gene primer amplification that nucleated cell counts were estimated. Here immunoSEQ multiplex PCR was the method, and the copy in TCRdb shows in-frame clones only, minus some. V and J calls plus clone size are reproduced from that table; the DNA served to infer D and trimming. The sample yields more than 85,000 clones, roughly 87% seen once. This chain links TRBV7-2 with TRBJ1-1; TRBD1 aligns across 10 bases. What was sequenced was peripheral blood. This TCR was sampled from a man older than 75 with acute or convalescent COVID-19. This CDR3 reads CASRYRQGANTEAFF. The CDR3 DNA reads TGTGCCAGCAGATACAGACAGGGGGCGAACACTGAAGCTTTCTTT.